These T cell receptor beta chains were read from a single sample in a study of T-cell memory formation after mild COVID-19. TCRdb reprocessed the 5' RACE reads via MiXCR and lists one record per CDR3 protein. The sample contains fewer than 350,000 distinct CDR3 sequences, approximately 15% of which appear only once. The specimen was PBMCs or a T cell subset sorted from them (not recorded which). These receptors were collected from a man aged 18 to 29 who had mild COVID-19 (a few samples of this study predate the infection). Cell type and time point are not known. CDR3s include the opening cysteine and the closing phenylalanine or tryptophan. A D gene is named only where the DNA matches it firmly. Clone size appears in some rows only: once, few, many, or a class for an expanded clone.

d_gene,j_gene,v_gene,abundance,CDR3nt,CDR3aa
TRBD2,TRBJ2-1,TRBV29-1,-,TGCAGTAGCTGGGGAGGGGTAGGCAATGAGCAGTTCTTC,CSSWGGVGNEQFF
-,TRBJ1-1,TRBV5-6,-,TGTGCCAGCAGCTTTTACAGTCTGAACACTGAAGCTTTCTTT,CASSFYSLNTEAFF
TRBD2,TRBJ2-1,TRBV6-6,few,TGTGCCAGCAGGCGTCTAGCGGGGGCGTACAATGAGCAGTTCTTC,CASRRLAGAYNEQFF
-,TRBJ1-1,TRBV20-1,few,TGCAGTGCTTTGGGTCTCCGCCAGGAGACTGAAGCTTTCTTT,CSALGLRQETEAFF
-,TRBJ2-5,TRBV7-2,-,TGTGCCAGCAGCCCCCGCCGGGTGGGGGGAGAGACCCAGTACTTC,CASSPRRVGGETQYF
-,TRBJ2-5,TRBV20-1,-,TGCAGTGCTAGAGATTTTTCAATGGGCCACCAAGAGACCCAGTACTTC,CSARDFSMGHQETQYF
TRBD1,TRBJ2-3,TRBV5-1,few,TGCGCCAGCAGCTGGGTGGGGACAGGGGCCGGAGATACGCAGTATTTT,CASSWVGTGAGDTQYF
TRBD1,TRBJ1-5,TRBV6-2/TRBV6-3,-,TGTGCCAGCAGTTGGGACAGGGGAATAGGCAATCAGCCCCAGCATTTT,CASSWDRGIGNQPQHF
-,TRBJ2-7,TRBV3-1,many,TGTGCCAGCAGTCTACAGTCTTACGAGCAGTACTTC,CASSLQSYEQYF
TRBD1,TRBJ2-2,TRBV9,-,TGTGCCAGCCAACCAGGGGGCGACACCGGGGAGCTGTTTTTT,CASQPGGDTGELFF
-,TRBJ1-2,TRBV4-1,-,TGCGCCAGCAGCCAAGAATCGTTGGGCGGCTACACCTTC,CASSQESLGGYTF
TRBD1,TRBJ2-3,TRBV4-3,few,TGCGCCAGCAGCTTATCCGGGACAGGGTATAAGTCCGCAGATACGCAGTATTTT,CASSLSGTGYKSADTQYF
TRBD1,TRBJ2-5,TRBV10-1,-,TGCGCCAGCAGCACAGGGGGAATCGCGGAGACCCAGTACTTC,CASSTGGIAETQYF
-,TRBJ2-1,TRBV21-1,few,TGTGCCAGCAGCAGCCCCCCCAGGGGGCCGACCTACAATGAGCAGTTCTTC,CASSSPPRGPTYNEQFF